The present TCR beta chain was sequenced within a study of siplizumab effects on memory and regulatory T cells. General study findings and limits: Memory cells seemed less diverse than naive T cells, which also seemed major contributors to the alloresponse. Significantly reduced by siplizumab was the cumulative frequency of alloreactive sequences, namely those traceable to unstimulated CD4+ memory cells. It was not possible to assign a naive or memory phenotype to roughly 80-95% of proliferating CD4+ or CD8+ clones.

Only in-frame clones appear in the TCRdb table, and some are missing; sequencing was by immunoSEQ multiplex PCR. The repertoire consists of roughly 120,000 clones, with about 95% occurring once and the leading ten covering around 1.5%. Of note for this clone: Its antigen is as yet unknown.

The CDR3 is 13 residues long. The ends were cut back, 4 bases at V and 3 bases at J, with 7 bases in the middle. Germline V gene lookup returns CDR1 SGHRS and CDR2 YFSETQ. Sequences were obtained from non-Treg CD4+ T cells sorted from blood. V usage is TRBV5-1 and J usage is TRBJ1-4, with unresolved D. This clonotype originated in a human donor in good health. This CDR3 is CASSRSANEKLFF. DNA of the CDR3: TGCGCCAGCAGCCGGTCAGCTAATGAAAAACTGTTTTTT.